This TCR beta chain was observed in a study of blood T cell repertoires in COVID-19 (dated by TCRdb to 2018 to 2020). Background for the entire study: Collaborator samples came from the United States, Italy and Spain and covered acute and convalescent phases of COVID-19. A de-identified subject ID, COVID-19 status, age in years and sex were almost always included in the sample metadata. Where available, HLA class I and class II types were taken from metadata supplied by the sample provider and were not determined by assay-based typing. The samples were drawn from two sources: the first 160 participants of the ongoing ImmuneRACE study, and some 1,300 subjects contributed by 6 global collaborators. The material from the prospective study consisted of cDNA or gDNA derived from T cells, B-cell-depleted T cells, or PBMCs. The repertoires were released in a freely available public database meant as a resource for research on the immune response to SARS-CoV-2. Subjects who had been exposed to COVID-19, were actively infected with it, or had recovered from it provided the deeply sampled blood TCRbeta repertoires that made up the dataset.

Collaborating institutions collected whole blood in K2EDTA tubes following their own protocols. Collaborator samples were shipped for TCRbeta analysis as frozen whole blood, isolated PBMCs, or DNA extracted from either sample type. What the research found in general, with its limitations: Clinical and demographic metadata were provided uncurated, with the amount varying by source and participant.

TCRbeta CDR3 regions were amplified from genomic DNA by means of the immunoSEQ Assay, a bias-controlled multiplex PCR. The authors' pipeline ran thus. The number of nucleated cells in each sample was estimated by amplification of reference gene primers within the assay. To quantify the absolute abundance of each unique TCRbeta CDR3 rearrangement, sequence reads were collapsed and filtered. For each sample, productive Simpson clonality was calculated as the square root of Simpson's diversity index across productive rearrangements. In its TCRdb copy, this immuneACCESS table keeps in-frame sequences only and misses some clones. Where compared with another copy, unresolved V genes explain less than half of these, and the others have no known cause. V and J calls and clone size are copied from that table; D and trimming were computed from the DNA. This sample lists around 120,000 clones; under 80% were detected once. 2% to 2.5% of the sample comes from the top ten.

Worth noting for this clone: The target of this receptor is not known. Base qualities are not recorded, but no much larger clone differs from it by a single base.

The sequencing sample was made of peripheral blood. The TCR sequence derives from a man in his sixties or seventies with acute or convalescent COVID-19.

The nucleotide sequence is TGTGCCAGCAGCTCGGGACAGGGGGCTGCTGGCTACACCTTC. It translates to CASSSGQGAAGYTF. The rearranged segments are TRBV5-8 and TRBJ1-2; 12 bases in between match TRBD1. Per the germline V gene, SGHTS is the CDR1 and YDEGEE is the CDR2. The germline V end is reduced by 3 bases and the J end by 7 bases; junction bases left unmatched: 4. Spanning cysteine to phenylalanine, the CDR3 consists of 14 amino acids. Only the CDR3 part of the read is kept: 42 bases, read in frame from the first base.